Below are 21 T cell receptor beta chains sequenced from a single sample in a study of control samples from healthy donors and cancer patients. TCRdb's copy holds only in-frame clones and misses some; the assay was immunoSEQ multiplex PCR. The table lists more than 70,000 clones, approximately 94% of them singletons. The sample consisted of blood. These receptors came from a woman between 25 and 40 years old in good health.

The J gene is TRBJ1-2, the V gene TRBV7-9; D unclear. Germline V lookup: CDR1 SEHNR, CDR2 FQNEAQ (reference sequence). The CDR3 spans 14 residues. V lost 0 bases, J lost 6 bases, and 11 bases lay in between. The CDR3 region has the DNA TGTGCCAGCAGCTTAGCGGGTCTGGGGAATGGCTACACCTTC. It specifies CASSLAGLGNGYTF. The entire variable domain, with the rest obtained from reference TRBV7-9 and TRBJ1-2, is as follows: DTGVSQNPRHKITKRGQNVTFRCDPISEHNRLYWYRQTLGQGPEFLTYFQNEAQLEKSRLLSDRFSAERPKGSFSTLEIQRTEQGDSAMYLCASSLAGLGNGYTFGSGTRLTVV.

The V gene is TRBV6-4, the J gene TRBJ1-1, with D maybe TRBD1 (5 bases). In germline, CDR1 is MRHNA, CDR2 SNTAGT. The V end was cut by 4 bases, the J end by 1 base, with 13 bases between. CDR3 length equals 15 residues. The CDR3 sequence: CASSASGTGNTEAFF. In DNA, the CDR3 is TGTGCCAGCAGTGCTTCCGGGACTGGGAACACTGAAGCTTTCTTT.

The chain uses TRBV6-4 and TRBJ2-6; 13 bases align to TRBD2. V lost 5 bases, J lost 2 bases, and 9 bases stayed unmatched. Germline lookup yields CDR1 MRHNA and CDR2 SNTAGT. The CDR3 covers 19 residues. The CDR3 DNA follows: TGTGCCAGCAGTAAAAGGACTAGCGGGGGACCCACTGGGGCCAACGTCCTGACTTTC. Amino acid sequence: CASSKRTSGGPTGANVLTF.

The chain couples TRBV5-4 to TRBJ2-3; 7 bases agree with TRBD2. The CDR3 loop spans 16 amino acids. Germline loops: CDR1 SGHNT, CDR2 YYREEE (reference sequence). The V gene end was trimmed by 5 bases and the J gene end by 1 base; junction bases not matched to a gene: 10. CDR3 bases: TGTGCCAGCAGTTTCATAGCGGGCTCGCGCACAGATACGCAGTATTTT. Translation gives CASSFIAGSRTDTQYF. Combining the CDR3 with reference TRBV5-4 and TRBJ2-3 gives the whole variable domain ETGVTQSPTHLIKTRGQQVTLRCSSQSGHNTVSWYQQALGQGPQFIFQYYREEENGRGNFPPRFSGLQFPNYSSELNVNALELDDSALYLCASSFIAGSRTDTQYFGPGTRLTVL.

This clone was picked up many times. The chain links TRBV4-2 to TRBJ2-7; the match to TRBD2 covers 9 bases. J lost 7 bases, V lost 5 bases, and 15 bases had no gene match. Germline assignment: CDR1 LGHNA and CDR2 YNFKEQ. The CDR3 has 16 amino acids. The CDR3: CASSERGTSLWTEQYF. CDR3 nucleotide sequence: TGTGCCAGCAGCGAGCGGGGGACTAGCTTATGGACGGAGCAGTACTTC.

The chain carries TRBV5-6 and TRBJ1-6; unclear D gene. V was pared by 2 bases and J by 0 bases, with 6 bases between. The CDR3 is 15 amino acids. The germline V gene has CDR1 SGHDT and CDR2 YYEEEE. The CDR3: CASSFLGSYNSPLHF. The CDR3 DNA is TGTGCCAGCAGCTTTCTCGGCTCCTATAATTCACCCCTCCACTTT.

The chain recombines TRBV4-1 with TRBJ1-5; D possibly corresponds to TRBD1 (6 bases). This CDR3 spans 17 amino acids. Germline CDR1 and CDR2: MGHRA and YSYEKL. Trimming stripped 4 bases from V and 0 bases from J, with 16 bases between. The CDR3 region is CASSRSGDAYSNQPQHF. DNA for the CDR3: TGCGCCAGCAGCCGATCAGGGGACGCCTATAGCAATCAGCCCCAGCATTTT.

This clone appeared a few times. This specimen includes other DNA sequences encoding the same CDR3. The genes are TRBV5-1 and TRBJ1-5, with 8 bases fitting TRBD1. The CDR3 loop spans 15 amino acids. V shed 4 bases and J 1 base; nucleotides not matched to a gene: 4. The V gene's germline CDR1 is SGHRS and CDR2 YFSETQ. CDR3 in amino acids: CASSRTGGSNQPQHF. The DNA for the CDR3 is TGCGCCAGCAGCCGAACAGGGGGAAGCAATCAGCCCCAGCATTTT. Looking up the rest from reference TRBV5-1 and TRBJ1-5 gives the full variable domain: KAGVTQTPRYLIKTRGQQVTLSCSPISGHRSVSWYQQTPGQGLQFLFEYFSETQRNKGNFPGRFSGRQFSNSRSEMNVSTLELGDSALYLCASSRTGGSNQPQHFGDGTRLSIL.

The chain's CDR3 is CASSNLVLHGYTF. DNA for the CDR3: TGTGCCAGTAGTAACCTGGTCCTCCATGGCTACACCTTC. The chain carries TRBV19 and TRBJ1-2; D not resolved. Germline CDR1 LNHDA, CDR2 SQIVND (reference sequence). V was pared by 4 bases and J by 6 bases, with 12 bases between. This CDR3 contains 13 residues. Variable domain in full (rest from reference TRBV19 and TRBJ1-2): DGGITQSPKYLFRKEGQNVTLSCEQNLNHDAMYWYRQDPGQGLRLIYYSQIVNDFQKGDIAEGYSVSREKKESFPLTVTSAQKNPTAFYLCASSNLVLHGYTFGSGTRLTVV.

This sequence joins TRBV7-8 and TRBJ1-4; no clear D. V lost 5 bases and J lost 5, with 21 bases in between. Per germline, CDR1 SGHVS and CDR2 FQNEAQ. The CDR3 length is 17 residues. CDR3 protein: CASSPFPWGNRNEKLFF. CDR3 nucleotide sequence: TGTGCCAGCAGCCCATTCCCTTGGGGAAATCGGAATGAAAAACTGTTTTTT.

The V gene is TRBV7-9, the J gene TRBJ1-3; no definite D call. The CDR3 covers 15 residues. V was shortened by 2 bases and J by 0 bases, with 8 bases between the two germline ends. Per the germline V gene, CDR1 is SEHNR and CDR2 is FQNEAQ (reference sequence). CDR3 protein: CASSLLALSGNTIYF. CDR3 in DNA: TGTGCCAGCAGCTTATTGGCGCTCTCTGGAAACACCATATATTTT.

J is TRBJ2-3 and V is TRBV3-1 (or the pseudogene TRBV3-2), with D possibly matching TRBD2 (6 bases). The CDR3 totals 16 residues. With 0 bases removed from V and 2 bases from J, the gap between germline ends came to 12 bases. The V gene's germline CDR1 is LGHDT and CDR2 YNNKEL (reference sequence). The CDR3 reads CASSQDSRGATDTQYF. CDR3 bases: TGTGCCAGCAGCCAAGATTCGCGGGGCGCCACAGATACGCAGTATTTT.

The chain recombines TRBV2 with TRBJ1-2; the D is unclear. CDR1 is SNHLY and CDR2 is FYNNEI in the germline V gene. CDR3 length: 14 residues. Trimming cost V 6 bases and J 1 base, with 12 bases left between them. The CDR3 region is CASRVGRDNYGYTF. The CDR3 nucleotides read TGTGCCAGCAGGGTCGGGAGAGATAACTATGGCTACACCTTC.

The rearrangement joins TRBV9 to TRBJ1-2; D is unclear. The CDR3 runs to 12 residues. The V end was cut by 7 bases, the J end by 3 bases, with 10 bases between. The germline CDR1 and CDR2 sequences are SGDLS and YYNGEE. As DNA, the CDR3 is TGTGCCAGCTTCGGGAGCGACTATGGCTACACCTTC. This encodes CASFGSDYGYTF.

V and J are TRBV6-6 and TRBJ1-1; D is uncertain. CDR1 is MNHNY, CDR2 SVGAGI, per germline (reference sequence). V lost 1 base to trimming and J lost 5 bases, with 11 bases between them. CDR3 size: 14 residues. This chain's CDR3 is CASSYLTGGTEAFF. Written as DNA, the CDR3 is TGTGCCAGCAGTTACTTGACGGGCGGGACTGAAGCTTTCTTT.

This chain links TRBV4-1 with TRBJ1-5; D not certain. Germline CDR1 is MGHRA and CDR2 is YSYEKL. V was clipped by 5 bases and J by 4 bases, with 6 bases between them. The CDR3 covers 12 residues. The CDR3 spells CASSAQNQPQHF. The CDR3 DNA reads as TGCGCCAGCAGCGCCCAAAATCAGCCCCAGCATTTT.

In this sample, this clone turned up once. The chain combines TRBV6-5 with TRBJ1-1; weak D call: TRBD1 (5 bases). The CDR3 has 13 residues. CDR1 MNHEY and CDR2 SVGAGI come from the germline V gene. V lost 5 bases, J lost 6 bases, and 13 bases lay in between. The CDR3 coding sequence is TGTGCCAGCAGTCCCGGGGGGTTTTCTGAAGCTTTCTTT. Protein product: CASSPGGFSEAFF.

The chain employs TRBV13 and TRBJ2-3, with D perhaps TRBD1 or TRBD2 (5 bases each). V gave up 1 base and J gave up 3 bases, with 26 bases separating them. Germline V lookup: CDR1 PRHDT, CDR2 FYEKMQ (reference sequence). The CDR3 length is 20 residues. CDR3 in amino acids: CASSLDSGQGVTGSTDTQYF. The CDR3, as DNA: TGTGCCAGCAGCTTAGATTCGGGGCAGGGTGTAACGGGGTCGACAGATACGCAGTATTTT.

The rearrangement uses TRBV24-1 and TRBJ2-7; 10 bases map to TRBD1. Trimming at V came to 5 bases and at J to 7 bases, leaving 10 bases not matched to a gene. The CDR3 is 15 residues long. The germline V gene has CDR1 KGHDR and CDR2 SFDVKD. For the CDR3, the DNA is TGTGCCACCAGTGCCTCCGGGACAGGGGAGAAGGAGCAGTACTTC. Translated, it gives CATSASGTGEKEQYF.

The chain joins TRBV5-1 to TRBJ2-3; D possibly corresponds to TRBD1 (6 bases). The length of the CDR3 is 15 residues. CDR1 SGHRS and CDR2 YFSETQ come from the germline V gene. The V gene lost 1 base and the J gene lost 2 bases, with 11 bases spanning the gap. The CDR3 protein is CASSLNDRSTDTQYF. CDR3 nucleotides: TGCGCCAGCAGCTTGAACGACAGGTCCACAGATACGCAGTATTTT.

The chain joins TRBV7-9 to TRBJ2-1; TRBD1 is a possible D gene (6 bases). The V gene's germline CDR1 is SEHNR and CDR2 FQNEAQ (reference sequence). CDR3 length: 14 amino acids. V was trimmed by 1 base and J by 6 bases, leaving 10 bases between them. CDR3 nucleotide sequence: TGTGCCAGCAGCTTAGTAGGCAGGGGCAATGAGCAGTTCTTC. Encoded protein: CASSLVGRGNEQFF.